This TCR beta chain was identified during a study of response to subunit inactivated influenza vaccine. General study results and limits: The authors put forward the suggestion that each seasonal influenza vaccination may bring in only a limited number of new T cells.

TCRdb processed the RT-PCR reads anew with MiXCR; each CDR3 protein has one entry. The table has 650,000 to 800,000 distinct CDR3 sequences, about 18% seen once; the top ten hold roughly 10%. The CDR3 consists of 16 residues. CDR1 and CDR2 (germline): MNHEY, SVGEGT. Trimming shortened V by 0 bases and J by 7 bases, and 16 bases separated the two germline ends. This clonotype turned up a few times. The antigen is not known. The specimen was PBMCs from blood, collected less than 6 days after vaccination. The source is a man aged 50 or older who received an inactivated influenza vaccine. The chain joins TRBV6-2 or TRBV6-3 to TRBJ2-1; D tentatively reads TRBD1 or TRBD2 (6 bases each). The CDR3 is CASSYSGGWTDNEQFF. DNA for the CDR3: TGTGCCAGCAGTTACTCAGGAGGGTGGACAGATAATGAGCAGTTCTTC.